The source of this T cell receptor (beta chain) is a study of a mutant IDH1 vaccine in newly diagnosed glioma. There are 16 residues in the CDR3. In the case of this clone: Its antigen is as yet unknown.

Time point in this sample: week 35, safety follow-up. A 20-mer mutant IDH1 peptide at 300 ug was injected subcutaneously with topical imiquimod. The method was immunoSEQ multiplex PCR; TCRdb's version includes in-frame clones alone and lacks a portion of them. The sample has around 32,000 clones, almost 80% seen once; the top ten hold 9.3%. This chain joins TRBV21-1 and TRBJ2-4; the table gives TRBD2 as D, unverified against the DNA. TRBV21-1 counts as a pseudogene. The sequenced sample was PBMCs, obtained from a glioma patient whose treatment included an IDH1 peptide vaccine. This TCR was recovered from a woman aged 25-40 years with glioma. Some clones in this sample may be carry-over from other donors' samples. The CDR3 bases are TGTGCCAGCAGCAAAGTTCGGGGGGATCGCAAAAACATTCAGTACTTC. This sequence encodes CASSKVRGDRKNIQYF.